One and the same sample provided the 2 T cell receptor beta chains below, sequenced in a study of CD8+ T cells in alopecia areata. Reverse transcribed after extraction, RNA yielded cDNA as the sequencing template. Data came from immunoSEQ multiplex PCR; TCRdb stores just in-frame clones and leaves some out. The data contain fewer than 150,000 clones, about 57% of them singletons. Sequences were derived from CD4+ T cells sorted from blood, sampled at week 0. The receptors derive from a human donor with alopecia areata.

This clone was seen a few times. The V gene is TRBV2, the J gene TRBJ2-1; possibly TRBD1 for D (6 bases). CDR1 SNHLY and CDR2 FYNNEI come from the germline V gene. The CDR3 length is 13 residues. V lost 9 bases and J lost 2, with 11 bases in between. CDR3 nucleotides: TGTGCCAGTAAGGGGGAGACCTACAATGAGCAGTTCTTC. Encoded protein: CASKGETYNEQFF.

In this sample, this clone turned up a few times. The V call is TRBV28, the J call TRBJ2-4; maybe TRBD1 (6 bases). Germline V gene sequence: CDR1 MDHEN, CDR2 SYDVKM. Trimming took 6 bases from V and 8 from J, leaving 14 bases between them. There are 13 residues in the CDR3. The CDR3 nucleotides read TGTGCCAGCAGCCCCCGGGACATTTACATTCAGTACTTC. It is translated as CASSPRDIYIQYF. The full variable domain, completed using reference TRBV28 and TRBJ2-4, is DVKVTQSSRYLVKRTGEKVFLECVQDMDHENMFWYRQDPGLGLRLIYFSYDVKMKEKGDIPEGYSVSREKKERFSLILESASTNQTSMYLCASSPRDIYIQYFGAGTRLSVL.